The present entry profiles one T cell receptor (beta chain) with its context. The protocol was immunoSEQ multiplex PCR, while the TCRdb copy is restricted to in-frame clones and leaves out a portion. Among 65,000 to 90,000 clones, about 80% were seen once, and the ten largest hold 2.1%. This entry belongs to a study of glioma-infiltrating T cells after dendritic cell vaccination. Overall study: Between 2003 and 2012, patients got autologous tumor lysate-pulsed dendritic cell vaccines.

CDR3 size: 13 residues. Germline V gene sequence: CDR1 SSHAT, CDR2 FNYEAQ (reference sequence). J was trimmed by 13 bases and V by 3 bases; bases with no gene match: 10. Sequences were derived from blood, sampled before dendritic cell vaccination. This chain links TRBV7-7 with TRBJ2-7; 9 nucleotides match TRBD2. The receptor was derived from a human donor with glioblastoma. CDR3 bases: TGTGCCAGCAGCTTGGAGCGGGGGGAACATCAATACTTC. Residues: CASSLERGEHQYF. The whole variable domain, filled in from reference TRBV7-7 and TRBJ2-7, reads GAGVSQSPRYKVTKRGQDVTLRCDPISSHATLYWYQQALGQGPEFLTYFNYEAQPDKSGLPSDRFSAERPEGSISTLTIQRTEQRDSAMYRCASSLERGEHQYFGPGTRLTVT.